The 12 T cell receptor beta chains given below trace back to one sample, sequenced in a study of shared clonotypes between healthy human individuals. Using immunoSEQ multiplex PCR, the repertoire was profiled, and TCRdb retains in-frame clones only, with some absent. Here the sample spans approximately 740,000 clones, approximately 79% being singletons. The source material was memory CD4+ T cells sorted from blood. Regarding subset: CD45RA-negative fraction. All receptors derive from a woman under 40 in good health.

This clone was picked up a small number of times. A much larger clone differs from this one at a single base, so this may be a read error. This chain joins TRBV7-9 and TRBJ2-7; D ambiguous. The germline V gene encodes CDR1 SEHNR and CDR2 FQNEAQ (reference sequence). The CDR3 totals 11 residues. V was pared by 2 bases and J by 5 bases, with 4 bases between. Written as DNA, the CDR3 is TGTGCCAGCAGCTTAATCGACGAGCAGTACTTC. The encoded protein is CASSLIDEQYF.

This clone has more than one count but fewer than ten. This chain uses TRBV15 with TRBJ2-3; D is possibly TRBD1 or TRBD2 (5 bases each). V lost 1 base and J lost 4, with 12 bases in between. The CDR3 has 15 residues. Looked up from germline, CDR1 is LNHNV and CDR2 is YYDKDF (reference sequence). CDR3 DNA sequence: TGTGCCACCAGCAGAGCGACCCGGGACGCAGATACGCAGTATTTT. Protein product: CATSRATRDADTQYF.

About this clone: With a far larger clone one base away, a read error is the likely cause. Other DNA sequences in the sample encode the same CDR3. The chain employs TRBV7-6 and TRBJ2-1, with TRBD2 identical over 7 bases. Germline lookup yields CDR1 SGHVS and CDR2 FNYEAQ. The CDR3 is 15 residues long. V lost 5 bases and J lost 0; bases outside the gene matches: 4. The CDR3 bases are TGTGCCAGCAGCCCACAGCGGGACTCCTACAATGAGCAGTTCTTC. It encodes CASSPQRDSYNEQFF.

This clone appeared a few times. The J gene is TRBJ2-1, the V gene TRBV6-5, with TRBD2 as a possible D gene (5 bases). V dropped 2 bases and J dropped 9 bases, with 11 bases sitting between them. CDR1 and CDR2 (germline): MNHEY, SVGAGI. The CDR3 contains 13 residues. CDR3 region: CASSYGGLSEQFF. CDR3 sequence (DNA): TGTGCCAGCAGTTACGGAGGACTTAGTGAGCAGTTCTTC.

This clone was seen a handful of times. This same CDR3 is encoded by further DNA sequences in the sample. The chain joins TRBV28 to TRBJ2-7; D unclear. V was trimmed by 0 bases and J by 4 bases, leaving 4 bases between them. This CDR3 region has 12 residues. CDR1 is MDHEN, CDR2 SYDVKM, per germline. CDR3 sequence: CASSLWGYEQYF. CDR3 nucleotides: TGTGCCAGCAGTTTATGGGGGTACGAGCAGTACTTC.

Notes on this clone: A far bigger clonotype differs at one base, so this is likely a read error. The chain employs TRBV6-1 and TRBJ1-2; 8 nucleotides line up with TRBD1. J gave up 1 base and V 4 bases, and 2 bases lay outside the gene matches. The CDR3 totals 14 residues. CDR1 MNHNS and CDR2 SASEGT come from the germline V gene. This CDR3 is CASSGQGSNYGYTF. In DNA, the CDR3 is TGTGCCAGCAGTGGACAGGGGAGTAACTATGGCTACACCTTC.

This clone was seen a few times. V gene TRBV2 combines with J gene TRBJ2-3; possibly TRBD2 for D (5 bases). Germline loops: CDR1 SNHLY, CDR2 FYNNEI. The V end lost 10 bases, the J end lost 2 bases, and 10 bases lay between the germline ends. This CDR3 has 12 residues. The DNA of the CDR3 is TGTGCCAACACCGGGGTCACAGATACGCAGTATTTT. It encodes CANTGVTDTQYF.

Points on this clone: Just one base apart from a much larger clone, this may be a read error. Other DNA sequences within the sample encode an identical CDR3. The rearrangement links TRBV28 to TRBJ2-7; D is perhaps TRBD1 or TRBD2 (5 bases each). CDR1 is MDHEN and CDR2 is SYDVKM in the germline V gene. The CDR3 is 13 amino acids. Deletions cut 4 bases from V and 4 bases from J, with 11 bases between. The CDR3 coding sequence is TGTGCCAGCAGTTCCGGGACCCTTTACGAGCAGTACTTC. This translates into CASSSGTLYEQYF.

The chain is built from TRBV27 and TRBJ2-7, with D perhaps being TRBD1 or TRBD2 (5 bases each). CDR1 and CDR2 (germline): MNHEY, SMNVEV (reference sequence). V was pared by 4 bases and J by 2 bases, with 15 bases between. The CDR3 is 15 amino acids. CDR3: CASSSTGLSTYEQYF. The CDR3 DNA reads TGTGCCAGCAGTTCCACAGGACTTTCGACCTACGAGCAGTACTTC.

The V gene is TRBV15, the J gene TRBJ1-2, with 8 bases aligning to TRBD1. Losses at the gene ends were 0 bases for V and 4 bases for J; bases not matched to a gene: 13. Germline CDR1 is LNHNV and CDR2 is YYDKDF (reference sequence). This CDR3 has 18 residues. CDR3 loop: CATSRDLPGGSTLYGYTF. CDR3 nucleotides: TGTGCCACCAGCAGAGATTTGCCAGGGGGCTCTACTCTCTATGGCTACACCTTC.

This clone was recorded only once. The rearrangement uses TRBV7-2 and TRBJ1-3; weak D call: TRBD1 (6 bases). Germline V gene data show CDR1 as SGHTA and CDR2 as FQGNSA. The CDR3 length is 16 residues. Trimming removed 5 bases from V and 5 bases from J, with 19 bases in between. CDR3 sequence reads: CASSGSGTLQRNTIYF. For the CDR3, the DNA is TGTGCCAGCAGCGGCTCCGGGACACTACAAAGAAACACCATATATTTT.

The chain is built from TRBV19 and TRBJ1-2, with TRBD1 identical over 9 bases. The CDR3 consists of 14 residues. Germline-derived CDR1 and CDR2 are LNHDA and SQIVND (reference sequence). V trimming: 8 bases; J trimming: 4 bases; junction bases outside the gene matches: 8. CDR3 amino acids: CASSPRDRVYGYTF. The CDR3 region has the DNA TGTGCCAGTTCACCCCGGGACAGGGTCTATGGCTACACCTTC.